These T cell receptor beta chains were read from a single sample in a study of glioma-infiltrating T cells. TCRdb reanalysed the multiplex PCR reads using MiXCR and keeps one entry per CDR3 protein. The sample comprises 44,000 or so distinct CDR3 sequences, about a fifth of which are singletons, and around 5.8% rests with the top ten. The sample was glioma tissue, nonneoplastic brain tissue, or PBMCs (not recorded which). These receptors came from a human donor with low-grade glioma or glioblastoma, undergoing nonglioma brain surgery, or in good health (not recorded which). CDR3s include the opening cysteine and the closing phenylalanine or tryptophan. D genes are given only for firm matches. Clone size is given for some rows only: seen once, a few or many times, or a class if the clone is expanded.

j_call	d_call	v_call	clone_size	cdr3_nt	cdr3_aa
TRBJ2-1	TRBD2	TRBV30	-	TGTGCCTGGAGACGAGCGGGGGCCTACAATGAGCAGTTCTTC	CAWRRAGAYNEQFF
TRBJ1-1	-	TRBV2	many	TGTGCCAGCAGTGAAGCGCGGAAGGGGGTGGGAGCTTTCTTT	CASSEARKGVGAFF
TRBJ1-1	-	TRBV12-3/TRBV12-4	many	TGTGCCAGCAGTGGGGGGCAGGGGAGGACTGAAGCTTTCTTT	CASSGGQGRTEAFF
TRBJ1-1	-	TRBV6-1	many	TGTGCCAGCAGTTATCGGGTTGTGGGCACTGAAGCTTTCTTT	CASSYRVVGTEAFF
TRBJ1-1	-	TRBV4-2	many	TGTGCCAGCAGCTCCCCTACTGAAGCTTTCTTT	CASSSPTEAFF
TRBJ2-3	-	TRBV7-3	many	TGTGCCAGCAGCCCGAACGGTGGGGGAGCTAGCACAGATACGCAGTATTTT	CASSPNGGGASTDTQYF
TRBJ2-5	-	TRBV7-2	many	TGTGCCAGCAGCCCCCCCTTTCCCGAGACCCAGTACTTC	CASSPPFPETQYF
TRBJ1-5	-	TRBV7-9	many	TGTGCCAGCAGCCAATCAGGGGGCAATCAGCCCCAGCATTTT	CASSQSGGNQPQHF
TRBJ1-1	TRBD1	TRBV3-1	many	TGTGCCAGCAGCAATGAGAGGGGGCGCATCACTGAAGCTTTCTTT	CASSNERGRITEAFF
TRBJ1-6	TRBD1	TRBV2	many	TGTGCCAGCGGACAGGAAGATAATTCACCCCTCCACTTT	CASGQEDNSPLHF
TRBJ1-1	-	TRBV12-3/TRBV12-4	many	TGTGCCAGCAGTTTATCCCAGGTGAACACTGAAGCTTTCTTT	CASSLSQVNTEAFF
TRBJ2-3	-	TRBV29-1	-	TGCAGCGTTGAACAGGGGGGAACAGATACGCAGTATTTT	CSVEQGGTDTQYF
TRBJ2-1	-	TRBV4-1	many	TGCGCCAGCAGCCAAGAACTAGCCCAATACAATGAGCAGTTCTTC	CASSQELAQYNEQFF
TRBJ1-1	-	TRBV6-1	many	TGTGCCAGCAGTGATCTGGGAGGCGGGAACACTGAAGCTTTCTTT	CASSDLGGGNTEAFF
TRBJ1-4	-	TRBV13	many	TGTGCCAGCAGCTCGCCGGCCTCGGGGGCAGGGGAAAAACTGTTTTTT	CASSSPASGAGEKLFF
TRBJ1-1	-	TRBV2	many	TGTGCCAGCAGTGAATGGGTGAACACTGAAGCTTTCTTT	CASSEWVNTEAFF
TRBJ1-1	-	TRBV9	many	TGTGCCAGCAGCGTAGAAGGGCGACCTCTTGACACTGAAGCTTTCTTT	CASSVEGRPLDTEAFF
TRBJ1-2	-	TRBV28	many	TGTGCCAGCAGATCGACAGTCGTCGGCTACACCTTC	CASRSTVVGYTF
TRBJ1-5	-	TRBV3-1	few	TGTGCCAGCAGCCAGCAGGGCCGCAATCAGCCCCAGCATTTT	CASSQQGRNQPQHF
TRBJ1-4	TRBD1	TRBV7-9	many	TGTGCCAGCAGCGAGACAGGGGCGTTTGAAAAACTGTTTTTT	CASSETGAFEKLFF
TRBJ2-1	-	TRBV7-2	many	TGTGCCAGCAGCCACCCGCGAGACGGTCCGTTCTGGGACGGGTCCTTGGATGAGCAGTTCTTC	CASSHPRDGPFWDGSLDEQFF
TRBJ2-7	-	TRBV4-1	few	TGCGCCAGCAGCCAAGAAAAGCTAGATCGCTACGAGCAGTACTTC	CASSQEKLDRYEQYF
TRBJ2-1	-	TRBV19	few	TGTGCCAGTAGTATTAGGACAGAGACTTCCAATGAGCAGTTCTTC	CASSIRTETSNEQFF
TRBJ1-5	TRBD1	TRBV2	-	TGTGCCAGTTTTTCCGGGACAGCAGACAATCAGCCCCAGCATTTT	CASFSGTADNQPQHF
TRBJ2-1	TRBD2	TRBV11-2	many	TGTGCCAGCAGCTTAAGACCAAATATAGCGGGCCTGAAAGATGAGCAGTTCTTC	CASSLRPNIAGLKDEQFF
TRBJ2-1	TRBD1	TRBV24-1	many	TGTGCCACCGCTCAGGGGGCTAGAAAGAACAATGAGCAGTTCTTC	CATAQGARKNNEQFF
TRBJ1-2	-	TRBV2	many	TGTGCCAGCAAGGGTCCTGGCGATGGCTACACCTTC	CASKGPGDGYTF
TRBJ2-5	TRBD2	TRBV2	-	TGTGCCAGCAGCCACAGCGGGGGAGGGGAGGAGACCCAGTACTTC	CASSHSGGGEETQYF
TRBJ2-7	-	TRBV7-9	-	TGTGCCAGCAGCGGGACGGGAGACTACGAGCAGTACTTC	CASSGTGDYEQYF
TRBJ2-4	-	TRBV27	many	TGTGCCAGCAGTTCCTCGTCTAGGGGAATAGCCAAAAACATTCAGTACTTC	CASSSSSRGIAKNIQYF
TRBJ1-1	-	TRBV29-1	-	TGCAGCGTCCTGAGGGAGAGGGGGGCGGTGAACACTGAAGCTTTCTTT	CSVLRERGAVNTEAFF
TRBJ1-6	TRBD1	TRBV28	many	TGTGCCACTAGGGGGCCCAGTAATTCACCCCTCCACTTT	CATRGPSNSPLHF
TRBJ2-5	-	TRBV20-1	many	TGCAGTGCTAGTTGGAGCGGCGAGACCCAGTACTTC	CSASWSGETQYF
TRBJ1-1	-	TRBV28	many	TGTGCCAGCAGCCGAGGGACCCGACAGTACACTGAAGCTTTCTTT	CASSRGTRQYTEAFF
TRBJ2-3	TRBD2	TRBV29-1	-	TGCAGCCTCGTCTTCGTTAGCGGGGTAGAGGGAGATACGCAGTATTTT	CSLVFVSGVEGDTQYF
TRBJ1-5	-	TRBV5-1	many	TGCGCCAGCAGCTTGGGGGGGCCGAGCAATCAGCCCCAGCATTTT	CASSLGGPSNQPQHF
TRBJ1-2	-	TRBV4-1	many	TGCGCCAGCAGCCAAGATCGGAGCGGACACAGGGCAAATTATGGCTACACCTTC	CASSQDRSGHRANYGYTF
TRBJ2-1	TRBD1	TRBV28	many	TGTGCCAGCAGTCCCGACAGGGGGTACGACAATGAGCAGTTCTTC	CASSPDRGYDNEQFF
TRBJ1-2	-	TRBV28	many	TGTGCCAGCAGCCCGATTGGACAGCTCTATGGCTACACCTTC	CASSPIGQLYGYTF
TRBJ2-1	TRBD1	TRBV4-2	many	TGTGCCAGCAGCCTTAACAGGGGGCCCTACAATGAGCAGTTCTTC	CASSLNRGPYNEQFF
TRBJ2-3	-	TRBV7-2	-	TGTGCCAGCAGCCCCAAACCCGGGGGGCCAAATACGCAGTATTTT	CASSPKPGGPNTQYF